The T cell receptor (beta chain) under discussion was sequenced for a study of blood T cell repertoires in COVID-19. Study-wide background: COVID-19 samples collected from the United States, Italy and Spain covered acute and convalescent phases. The analysed material was cDNA or gDNA that came from T cells, B-cell-depleted T cells, or PBMCs.

The CDR3 is 15 residues long. CDR1 is SGDLS and CDR2 is YYNGEE in the germline V gene. The V and J ends lost 7 bases and 9 bases, in that order; junction bases with no gene match: 13. In the original analysis: Amplification with reference gene primers provided the estimates of nucleated cell counts. Method: immunoSEQ multiplex PCR; TCRdb's copy keeps in-frame clones and lacks some. D and trimming were read from the DNA, whereas the V and J calls and clone size are those reported in that table. The table includes roughly 160,000 clones, about 88% detected once. V gene TRBV9 combines with J gene TRBJ2-1; 10 bases are shared with TRBD2. Sequencing was done on a sample of peripheral blood. This TCR came from a man aged 55 to 70 with COVID-19, enrolled during active disease. For the CDR3, the DNA is TGTGCCAGCTCGACTAGCGGGCAGTTCCAGGGTGAGCAGTTCTTC. As protein: CASSTSGQFQGEQFF.